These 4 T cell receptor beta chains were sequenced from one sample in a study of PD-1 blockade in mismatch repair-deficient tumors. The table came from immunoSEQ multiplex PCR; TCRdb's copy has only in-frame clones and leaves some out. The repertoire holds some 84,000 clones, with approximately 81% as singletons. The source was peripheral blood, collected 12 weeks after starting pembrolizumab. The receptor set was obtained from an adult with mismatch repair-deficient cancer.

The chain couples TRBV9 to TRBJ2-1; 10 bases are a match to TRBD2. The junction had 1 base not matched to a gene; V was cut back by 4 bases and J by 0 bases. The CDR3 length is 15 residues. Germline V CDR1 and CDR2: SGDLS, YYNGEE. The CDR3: CASSSSGSSYNEQFF. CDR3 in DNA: TGTGCCAGCAGCTCTAGCGGGAGCTCCTACAATGAGCAGTTCTTC.

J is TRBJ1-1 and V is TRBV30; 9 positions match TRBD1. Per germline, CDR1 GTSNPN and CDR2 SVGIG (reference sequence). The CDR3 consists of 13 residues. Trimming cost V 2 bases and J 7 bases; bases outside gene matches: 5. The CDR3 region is CAWSLEDRGEAFF. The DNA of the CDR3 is TGTGCCTGGAGTCTCGAGGACAGGGGTGAAGCTTTCTTT.

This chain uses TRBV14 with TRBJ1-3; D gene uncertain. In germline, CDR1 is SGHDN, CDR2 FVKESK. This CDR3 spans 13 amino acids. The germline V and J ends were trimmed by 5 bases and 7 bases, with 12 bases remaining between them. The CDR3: CASSSRVGNTIYF. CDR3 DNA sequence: TGTGCCAGCAGCAGCCGGGTGGGGAACACCATATATTTT.

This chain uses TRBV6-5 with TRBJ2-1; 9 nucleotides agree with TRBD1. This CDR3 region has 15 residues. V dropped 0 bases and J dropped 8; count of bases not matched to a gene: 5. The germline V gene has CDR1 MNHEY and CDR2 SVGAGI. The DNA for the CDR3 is TGTGCCAGCAGTTACTCGGACAGGGGAGATGATGAGCAGTTCTTC. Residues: CASSYSDRGDDEQFF.